The clone carrying this T cell receptor beta chain was detected only a few times. Measured with immunoSEQ multiplex PCR; TCRdb has only the in-frame clones, and not every one. The table records over 200,000 clones, around 84% of them present only once. The source of the sample is a study of blood T cell repertoires in COVID-19. The length of the CDR3 is 15 residues. The germline gives CDR1 MDHEN, CDR2 SYDVKM. V shed 2 bases and J shed 8 bases, with 18 bases lying between them. The clonotype originates from an elderly woman with active or convalescent COVID-19. This chain joins TRBV28 and TRBJ1-2; the D is unclear. Sequences were obtained from peripheral blood. The CDR3 sequence: CASSLVREGAGGYTF. The CDR3, as DNA: TGTGCCAGCAGTTTAGTTCGGGAGGGAGCGGGAGGCTACACCTTC.